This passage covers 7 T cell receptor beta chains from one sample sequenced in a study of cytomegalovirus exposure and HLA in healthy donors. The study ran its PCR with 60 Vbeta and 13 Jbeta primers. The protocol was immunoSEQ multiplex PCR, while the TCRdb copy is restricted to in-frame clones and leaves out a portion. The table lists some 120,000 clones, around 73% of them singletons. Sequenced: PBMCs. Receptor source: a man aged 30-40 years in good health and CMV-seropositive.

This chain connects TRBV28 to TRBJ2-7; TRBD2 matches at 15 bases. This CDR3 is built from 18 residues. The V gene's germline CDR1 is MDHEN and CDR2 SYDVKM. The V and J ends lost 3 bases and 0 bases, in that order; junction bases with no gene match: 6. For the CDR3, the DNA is TGTGCCAGCAGTTTCGGGACTAGCGGGAGGATAAACTCCTACGAGCAGTACTTC. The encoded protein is CASSFGTSGRINSYEQYF.

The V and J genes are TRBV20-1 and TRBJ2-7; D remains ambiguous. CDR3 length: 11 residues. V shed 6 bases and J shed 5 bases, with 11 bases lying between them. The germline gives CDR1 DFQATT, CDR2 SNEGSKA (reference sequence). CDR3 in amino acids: CSARDKHEQYF. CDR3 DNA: TGCAGTGCCCGTGACAAGCACGAGCAGTACTTC.

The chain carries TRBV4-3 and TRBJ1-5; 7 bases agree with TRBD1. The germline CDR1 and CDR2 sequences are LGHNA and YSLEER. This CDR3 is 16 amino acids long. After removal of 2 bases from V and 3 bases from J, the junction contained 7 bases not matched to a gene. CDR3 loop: CASSQSTGPYNQPQHF. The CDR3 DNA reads TGCGCCAGCAGCCAATCGACAGGGCCCTACAATCAGCCCCAGCATTTT.

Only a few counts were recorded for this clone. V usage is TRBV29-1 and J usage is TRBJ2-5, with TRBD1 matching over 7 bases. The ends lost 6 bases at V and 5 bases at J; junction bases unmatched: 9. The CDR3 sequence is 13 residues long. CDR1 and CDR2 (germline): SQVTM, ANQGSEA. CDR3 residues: CSVARQGKETQYF. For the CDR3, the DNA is TGCAGCGTCGCCAGACAGGGAAAGGAGACCCAGTACTTC.

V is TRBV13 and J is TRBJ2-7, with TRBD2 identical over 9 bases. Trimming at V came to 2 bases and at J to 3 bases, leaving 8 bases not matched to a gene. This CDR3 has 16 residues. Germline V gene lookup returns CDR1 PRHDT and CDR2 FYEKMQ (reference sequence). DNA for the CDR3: TGTGCCAGCAGCTTAAGGGGGCTAGCGGGAATCTACGAGCAGTACTTC. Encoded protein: CASSLRGLAGIYEQYF.

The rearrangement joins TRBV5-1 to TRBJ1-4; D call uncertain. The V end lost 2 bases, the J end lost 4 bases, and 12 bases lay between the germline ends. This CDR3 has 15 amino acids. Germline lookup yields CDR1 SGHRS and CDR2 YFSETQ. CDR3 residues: CASSFDGNYNEKLFF. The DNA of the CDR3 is TGCGCCAGCAGCTTTGACGGGAACTATAATGAAAAACTGTTTTTT.

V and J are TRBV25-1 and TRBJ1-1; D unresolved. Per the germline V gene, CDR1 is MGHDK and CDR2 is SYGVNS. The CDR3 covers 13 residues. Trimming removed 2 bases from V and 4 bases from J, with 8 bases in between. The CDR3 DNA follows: TGTGCCAGCAGTGAAAGAGTCGGCACTGAAGCTTTCTTT. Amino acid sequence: CASSERVGTEAFF. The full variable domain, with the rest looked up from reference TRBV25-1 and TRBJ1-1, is EADIYQTPRYLVIGTGKKITLECSQTMGHDKMYWYQQDPGMELHLIHYSYGVNSTEKGDLSSESTVSRIRTEHFPLTLESARPSHTSQYLCASSERVGTEAFFGQGTRLTVV.